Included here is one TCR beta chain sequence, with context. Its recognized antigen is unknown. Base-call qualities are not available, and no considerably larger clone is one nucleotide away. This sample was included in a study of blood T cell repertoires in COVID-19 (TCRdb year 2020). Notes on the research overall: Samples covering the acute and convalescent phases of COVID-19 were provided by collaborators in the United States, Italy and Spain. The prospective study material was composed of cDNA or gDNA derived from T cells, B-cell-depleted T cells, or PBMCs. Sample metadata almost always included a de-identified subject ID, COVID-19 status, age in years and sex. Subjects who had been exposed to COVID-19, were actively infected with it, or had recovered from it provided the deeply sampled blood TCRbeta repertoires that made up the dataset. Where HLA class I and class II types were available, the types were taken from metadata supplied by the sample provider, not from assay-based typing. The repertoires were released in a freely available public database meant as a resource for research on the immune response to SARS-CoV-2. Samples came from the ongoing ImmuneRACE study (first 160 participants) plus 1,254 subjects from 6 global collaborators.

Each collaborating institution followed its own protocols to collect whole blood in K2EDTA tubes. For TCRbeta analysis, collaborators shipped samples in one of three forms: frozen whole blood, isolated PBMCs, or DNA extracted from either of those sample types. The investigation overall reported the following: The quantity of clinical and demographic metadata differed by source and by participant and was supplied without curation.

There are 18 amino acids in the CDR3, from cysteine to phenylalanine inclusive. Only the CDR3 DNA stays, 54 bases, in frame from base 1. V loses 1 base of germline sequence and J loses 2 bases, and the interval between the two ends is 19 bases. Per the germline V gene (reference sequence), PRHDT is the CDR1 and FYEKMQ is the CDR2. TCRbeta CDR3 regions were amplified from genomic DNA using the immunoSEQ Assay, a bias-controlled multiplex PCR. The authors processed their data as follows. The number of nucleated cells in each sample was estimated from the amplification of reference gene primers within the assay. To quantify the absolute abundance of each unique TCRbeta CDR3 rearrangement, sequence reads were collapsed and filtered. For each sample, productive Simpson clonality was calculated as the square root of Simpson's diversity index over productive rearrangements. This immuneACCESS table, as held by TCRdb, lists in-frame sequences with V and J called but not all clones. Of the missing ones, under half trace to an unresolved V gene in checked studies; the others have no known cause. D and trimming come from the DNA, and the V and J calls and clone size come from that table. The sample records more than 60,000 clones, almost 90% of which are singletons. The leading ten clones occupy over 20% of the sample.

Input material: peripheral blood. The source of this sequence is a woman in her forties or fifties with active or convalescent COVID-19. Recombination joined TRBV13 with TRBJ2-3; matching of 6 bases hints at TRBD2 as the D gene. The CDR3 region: CASSLVGSTGGATDTQYF. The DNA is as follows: TGTGCCAGCAGCTTAGTCGGGAGTACTGGTGGGGCCACAGATACGCAGTATTTT.